This T cell receptor (beta chain) came from a study of shared clonotypes between healthy human individuals. Several immunoSEQ 96-well plates shared each subset's DNA, each plate a replicate. The table came from immunoSEQ multiplex PCR; TCRdb's copy has only in-frame clones and leaves some out. The top ten hold about 24% of the sample, which has around 700,000 clones, about 91% seen once. On this clone itself: Its specificity is unknown.

Terminally differentiated effector memory CD45RA+ cells were excluded by CCR7 positive selection of CD45RO-negative cells. Donors, healthy HIV-negative adults, lacked recent acute infections or vaccinations. Study-level findings and limits: Compared with clonotypes that all four donors shared, non-shared clonotypes had lower generation probabilities.

Sequenced input: naive CD8+ T cells sorted from blood. This TCR was sampled from a man aged 25-40 years in good health.

Written as DNA, the CDR3 is TGTGCCAGCAGCTTAGGGGGGACAGAAAATATCTATGGCTACACCTTC. Its translation is CASSLGGTENIYGYTF. This chain joins TRBV7-8 and TRBJ1-2; 7 nucleotides align to TRBD1. Germline lookup yields CDR1 SGHVS and CDR2 FQNEAQ. The CDR3 contains 16 residues. Unmatched junction bases numbered 9, after V lost 1 base and J lost 4 bases.